The 21 T cell receptor beta chains reported below all come from one sample, sequenced in a study of cytomegalovirus exposure and HLA in healthy donors. PCR was performed using 60 Vbeta and 13 Jbeta primers. Measured with immunoSEQ multiplex PCR; TCRdb has only the in-frame clones, and not every one. The repertoire holds 160,000 or so clones, with roughly 77% as singletons. Sequencing was done on a sample of PBMCs. The receptors were gathered from a man between 18 and 35 years old in good health and CMV-seropositive.

This clone has more than one count but fewer than ten. This chain joins TRBV5-1 and TRBJ1-3; 9 bases align to TRBD1. The trim removed 5 bases at V and 4 bases at J, leaving 10 bases unmatched. The CDR3 runs to 16 residues. CDR1 and CDR2 (germline): SGHRS, YFSETQ. CDR3 in DNA: TGCGCCAGCAGTGAACAGGGGGCTGTGATGGGAAACACCATATATTTT. Protein sequence: CASSEQGAVMGNTIYF.

This clone was detected only a few times. The chain joins TRBV30 to TRBJ1-1; D possibly corresponds to TRBD1 (5 bases). CDR1 and CDR2 from the germline V gene are GTSNPN and SVGIG (reference sequence). The CDR3 length is 15 residues. Between the trimmed V and J ends, which lost 1 base and 2 bases, there was a span of 14 bases. As DNA, the CDR3 is TGTGCCTGGAGTGGGCAGCAAAGGGGAAACACTGAAGCTTTCTTT. This encodes CAWSGQQRGNTEAFF. Supplemented by reference TRBV30 and TRBJ1-1, the full variable domain reads SQTIHQWPATLVQPVGSPLSLECTVEGTSNPNLYWYRQAAGRGLQLLFYSVGIGQISSEVPQNLSASRPQDRQFILSSKKLLLSDSGFYLCAWSGQQRGNTEAFFGQGTRLTVV.

In this sample, this clone turned up a few times. V and J are TRBV30 and TRBJ1-2; D not certain. The CDR3 is made up of 16 amino acids. Germline loops: CDR1 GTSNPN, CDR2 SVGIG (reference sequence). V lost 2 bases and J 8 bases, leaving 24 bases between the germline ends. This CDR3 is CAWSRSPGHYLGGYTF. CDR3 sequence (DNA): TGTGCCTGGAGTCGAAGCCCTGGTCATTACCTCGGGGGCTACACCTTC.

V and J are TRBV19 and TRBJ1-6; the match to TRBD1 covers 7 bases. V lost 5 bases and J lost 6; bases outside the gene matches: 10. There are 16 residues in the CDR3. Germline V gene sequence: CDR1 LNHDA, CDR2 SQIVND (reference sequence). CDR3 residues: CASSATTGTGNSPLHF. CDR3 sequence (DNA): TGTGCCAGTAGTGCAACGACAGGGACGGGTAATTCACCCCTCCACTTT.

This clone was seen only once. The gene calls are TRBV5-1 and TRBJ1-2; 8 bases are shared with TRBD1. V dropped 4 bases and J dropped 8; count of bases not matched to a gene: 7. Germline CDR1 reads SGHRS; CDR2 reads YFSETQ. The CDR3 has 13 amino acids. The CDR3 region is CASSPGQGSGYTF. CDR3 bases: TGCGCCAGCAGCCCCGGACAGGGTTCCGGCTACACCTTC.

The chain combines TRBV5-1 with TRBJ1-1, with D tentatively TRBD1 (5 bases). In germline, CDR1 is SGHRS, CDR2 YFSETQ. The CDR3 length is 15 residues. The V end lost 0 bases, the J end lost 6 bases, and 15 bases lay between the germline ends. The CDR3 region has the DNA TGCGCCAGCAGCTTGGGGGGGGGTAGGCCCCCTGAAGCTTTCTTT. This codes for CASSLGGGRPPEAFF. Based on the CDR3 plus reference TRBV5-1 and TRBJ1-1, the full variable domain is KAGVTQTPRYLIKTRGQQVTLSCSPISGHRSVSWYQQTPGQGLQFLFEYFSETQRNKGNFPGRFSGRQFSNSRSEMNVSTLELGDSALYLCASSLGGGRPPEAFFGQGTRLTVV.

The rearrangement uses TRBV14 and TRBJ1-5; maybe TRBD1 (6 bases). Trimming cost V 4 bases and J 3 bases, with 13 bases left between them. The germline V gene has CDR1 SGHDN and CDR2 FVKESK. The CDR3 consists of 15 residues. Here the CDR3 DNA reads TGTGCCAGCAGCCTCGGGGGGGCTCCCAATCAGCCCCAGCATTTT. Translated, it gives CASSLGGAPNQPQHF.

The rearrangement links TRBV4-1 to TRBJ2-3; D is undetermined. Trimming pared 2 bases from V and 5 bases from J, leaving 14 bases between. The CDR3 loop spans 15 amino acids. Per the germline V gene, CDR1 is MGHRA and CDR2 is YSYEKL. CDR3 coding DNA: TGCGCCAGCAGCCAACTACACACCGCGGAAGATACGCAGTATTTT. Protein sequence: CASSQLHTAEDTQYF.

This clone came up a few times. The rearrangement joins TRBV11-2 to TRBJ2-6; TRBD1 agrees at 9 bases. The CDR3 spans 18 residues. Per germline, CDR1 SGHAT and CDR2 FQNNGV. After removal of 1 base from V and 0 bases from J, the junction contained 4 bases not matched to a gene. CDR3 nucleotide sequence: TGTGCCAGCAGCTTAGGTACAGGGGGCCTCTCTGGGGCCAACGTCCTGACTTTC. This gives the protein CASSLGTGGLSGANVLTF.

The chain joins TRBV5-1 to TRBJ1-1; D gene uncertain. Deletions cut 0 bases from V and 7 bases from J, with 13 bases between. Germline V gene lookup returns CDR1 SGHRS and CDR2 YFSETQ. The CDR3 runs 14 residues. The CDR3 is CASSLEVPPDEAFF. The CDR3 bases are TGCGCCAGCAGCTTGGAAGTGCCACCAGATGAAGCTTTCTTT. Filled out from reference TRBV5-1 and TRBJ1-1, the complete variable domain reads KAGVTQTPRYLIKTRGQQVTLSCSPISGHRSVSWYQQTPGQGLQFLFEYFSETQRNKGNFPGRFSGRQFSNSRSEMNVSTLELGDSALYLCASSLEVPPDEAFFGQGTRLTVV.

This clone was detected many times. The V call is TRBV6-6, the J call TRBJ2-2, with D possibly matching TRBD1 (7 bases). The ends were cut back, 4 bases at V and 6 bases at J, with 12 bases in the middle. This CDR3 contains 14 residues. Germline CDR1 MNHNY, CDR2 SVGAGI (reference sequence). CDR3: CASSSSGGPGELFF. CDR3 bases: TGTGCCAGCAGTTCTTCAGGGGGGCCCGGGGAGCTGTTTTTT.

This clone appeared many times. This chain joins TRBV9 and TRBJ1-4, with D hard to call. The V gene's germline CDR1 is SGDLS and CDR2 YYNGEE. This CDR3 is 15 amino acids long. V shed 0 bases and J shed 4 bases, with 10 bases lying between them. The CDR3 nucleotides are TGTGCCAGCAGCGTAGGAAGCCTTTATAATGAAAAACTGTTTTTT. It is translated as CASSVGSLYNEKLFF. The full variable domain, in which reference TRBV9 and TRBJ1-4 provide the parts outside the CDR3, is DSGVTQTPKHLITATGQRVTLRCSPRSGDLSVYWYQQSLDQGLQFLIQYYNGEERAKGNILERFSAQQFPDLHSELNLSSLELGDSALYFCASSVGSLYNEKLFFGSGTQLSVL.

This rearrangement joins TRBV5-6 to TRBJ2-3, with D maybe TRBD2 (7 bases). The CDR3 is 16 amino acids. Trimming took off 4 bases at V and 3 bases at J, with 18 bases between the two ends. CDR1 SGHDT and CDR2 YYEEEE come from the germline V gene. The CDR3 is CASSPAGGGATDTQYF. The CDR3 region has the DNA TGTGCCAGCAGCCCCGCCGGAGGGGGGGCAACAGATACGCAGTATTTT. Using reference TRBV5-6 and TRBJ2-3 for the parts outside the CDR3, the full variable domain is DAGVTQSPTHLIKTRGQQVTLRCSPKSGHDTVSWYQQALGQGPQFIFQYYEEEERQRGNFPDRFSGHQFPNYSSELNVNALLLGDSALYLCASSPAGGGATDTQYFGPGTRLTVL.

This clone occurred a few times. This chain uses TRBV4-1 with TRBJ2-1; the D gene is possibly TRBD1 (6 bases). The V and J ends lost 0 bases and 3 bases respectively, with 9 bases between them. The CDR3 runs to 15 residues. Per germline, CDR1 MGHRA and CDR2 YSYEKL. CDR3 loop: CASSQDRGLYNEQFF. DNA of the CDR3: TGCGCCAGCAGCCAAGACAGGGGCCTCTACAATGAGCAGTTCTTC.

The rearrangement uses TRBV11-2 and TRBJ2-5; TRBD2 aligns across 8 bases. The CDR3 runs 16 residues. V lost 2 bases and J lost 0; bases outside the gene matches: 5. CDR1 is SGHAT, CDR2 FQNNGV, per germline. CDR3 residues: CASSLSSGSNQETQYF. The CDR3 DNA reads as TGTGCCAGCAGCTTATCTAGCGGGTCGAACCAAGAGACCCAGTACTTC. Full variable domain (rest looked up from reference TRBV11-2 and TRBJ2-5): EAGVAQSPRYKIIEKRQSVAFWCNPISGHATLYWYQQILGQGPKLLIQFQNNGVVDDSQLPKDRFSAERLKGVDSTLKIQPAKLEDSAVYLCASSLSSGSNQETQYFGPGTRLLVL.

J is TRBJ1-1 and V is TRBV6-5; 9 bases line up with TRBD1. Trimming took 6 bases from V and 5 from J; bases not matched to a gene: 4. The CDR3 length is 13 residues. The germline V gene has CDR1 MNHEY and CDR2 SVGAGI. CDR3: CASSLDRGTEAFF. CDR3 in DNA: TGTGCCAGCAGCTTAGACAGGGGGACTGAAGCTTTCTTT.

The CDR3 here is CASRKTENTEAFF. For the CDR3, the DNA is TGTGCCAGCAGAAAGACAGAGAACACTGAAGCTTTCTTT. The V gene is TRBV25-1, the J gene TRBJ1-1, with D maybe TRBD1 (5 bases). Germline CDR1 reads MGHDK; CDR2 reads SYGVNS. This CDR3 spans 13 amino acids. The germline V and J ends were trimmed by 6 bases and 1 base, with 9 bases remaining between them.

This sequence joins TRBV20-1 and TRBJ2-5; D is ambiguous. V shed 3 bases and J shed 4 bases, with 3 bases lying between them. This CDR3 contains 10 residues. Germline assignment: CDR1 DFQATT and CDR2 SNEGSKA (reference sequence). CDR3 nucleotide sequence: TGCAGTGCTAGGGCAGAGACCCAGTACTTC. This encodes CSARAETQYF.

The chain carries TRBV7-9 and TRBJ2-2, with a possible D match to TRBD1 (5 bases). There are 13 residues in the CDR3. From germline, CDR1 is SEHNR and CDR2 FQNEAQ (reference sequence). With 5 bases removed from V and 8 bases from J, the gap between germline ends came to 12 bases. The CDR3 nucleotides are TGTGCCAGCAGCGACAGAGACTTAGGGGAGCTGTTTTTT. Encoded protein: CASSDRDLGELFF.

The table lists this clone with a few counts. V gene TRBV29-1 combines with J gene TRBJ2-2; TRBD1 matches 8 bases. The CDR3 length is 15 residues. Per the germline V gene, CDR1 is SQVTM and CDR2 is ANQGSEA. V shed 3 bases and J 7 bases; nucleotides not matched to a gene: 10. The CDR3 DNA is TGCAGCGTTGATCCCGGAGACAGGGGTATCGGGGAGCTGTTTTTT. Translation: CSVDPGDRGIGELFF.

The rearrangement joins TRBV19 to TRBJ1-5; a weak D match, TRBD1 (6 bases). V was cut by 5 bases and J by 7 bases, with 18 bases left in between. From germline, CDR1 is LNHDA and CDR2 SQIVND (reference sequence). The CDR3 consists of 15 residues. The CDR3 sequence: CASSPWGGQIQPQHF. The CDR3 coding sequence is TGTGCCAGTAGTCCCTGGGGGGGACAAATCCAGCCCCAGCATTTT.